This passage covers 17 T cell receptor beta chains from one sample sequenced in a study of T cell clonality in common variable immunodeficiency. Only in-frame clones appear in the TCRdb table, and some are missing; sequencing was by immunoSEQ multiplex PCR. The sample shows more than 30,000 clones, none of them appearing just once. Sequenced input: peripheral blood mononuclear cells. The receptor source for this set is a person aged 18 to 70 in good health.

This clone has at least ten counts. The CDR3 is CASSLAGRQETQYF. The CDR3 DNA, read in part, is TGCGCCAGCAGCTTAGCGGGCCGCCAAGAGACC. The chain recombines TRBV5-1 with TRBJ2-5, with D perhaps TRBD2 (6 bases). The read stops 3 residues short of the end of the CDR3; the missing end is completed from the germline J gene. The length of the CDR3 is 14 residues. V was shortened by 2 bases and J by 1 base, with 9 bases between the two germline ends. The V gene's germline CDR1 is SGHRS and CDR2 YFSETQ.

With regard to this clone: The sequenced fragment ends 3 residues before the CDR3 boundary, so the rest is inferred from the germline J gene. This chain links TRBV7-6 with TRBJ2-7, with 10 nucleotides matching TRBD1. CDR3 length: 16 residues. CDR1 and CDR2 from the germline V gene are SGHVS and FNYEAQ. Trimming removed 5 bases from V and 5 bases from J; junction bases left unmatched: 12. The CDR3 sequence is CASSPRAGTGAHEQYF. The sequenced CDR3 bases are TGTGCCAGCAGCCCCCGGGCCGGGACAGGGGCCCACGAG.

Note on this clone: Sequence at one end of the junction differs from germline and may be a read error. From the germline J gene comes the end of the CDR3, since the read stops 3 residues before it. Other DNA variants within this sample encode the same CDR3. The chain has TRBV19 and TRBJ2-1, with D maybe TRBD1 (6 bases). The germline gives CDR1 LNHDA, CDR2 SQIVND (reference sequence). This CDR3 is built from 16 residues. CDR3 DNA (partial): TGTGCCGGTAGTATACGGGCAGGGGATGATCCGAATGAG. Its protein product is CAGSIRAGDDPNE. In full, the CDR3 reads CAGSIRAGDDPNEQFF.

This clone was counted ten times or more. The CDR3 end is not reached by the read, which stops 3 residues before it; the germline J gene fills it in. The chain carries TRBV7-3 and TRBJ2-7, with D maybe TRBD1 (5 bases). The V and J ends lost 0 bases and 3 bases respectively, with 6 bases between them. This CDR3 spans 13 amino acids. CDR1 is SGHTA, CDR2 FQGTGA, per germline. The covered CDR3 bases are TGTGCCAGCAGCTTAACACAGGACTACGAG. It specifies CASSLTQDYE. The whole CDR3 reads CASSLTQDYEQYF.

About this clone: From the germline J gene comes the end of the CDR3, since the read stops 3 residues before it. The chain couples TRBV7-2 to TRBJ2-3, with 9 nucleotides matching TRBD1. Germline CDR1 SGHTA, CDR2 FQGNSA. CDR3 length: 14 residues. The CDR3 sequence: CASSPPPGQGTQYF. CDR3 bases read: TGTGCCAGCAGCCCGCCCCCGGGACAGGGAACG.

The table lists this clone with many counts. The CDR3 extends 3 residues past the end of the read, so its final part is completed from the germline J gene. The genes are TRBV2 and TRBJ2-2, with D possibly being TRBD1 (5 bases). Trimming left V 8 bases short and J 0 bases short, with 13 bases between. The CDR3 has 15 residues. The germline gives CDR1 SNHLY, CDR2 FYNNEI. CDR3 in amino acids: CASSQVPPNTGELFF. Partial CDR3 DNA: TGTGCCAGCTCACAGGTCCCCCCGAACACCGGGGAG.

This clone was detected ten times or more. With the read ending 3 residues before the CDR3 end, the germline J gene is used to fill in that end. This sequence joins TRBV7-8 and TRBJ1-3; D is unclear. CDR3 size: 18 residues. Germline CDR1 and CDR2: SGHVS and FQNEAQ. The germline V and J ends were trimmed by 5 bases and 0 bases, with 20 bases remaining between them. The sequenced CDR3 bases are TGTGCCAGCAGCCCTTATAGGGTATTGCCGTCCTCTGGAAACACC. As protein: CASSPYRVLPSSGNT. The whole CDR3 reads CASSPYRVLPSSGNTIYF.

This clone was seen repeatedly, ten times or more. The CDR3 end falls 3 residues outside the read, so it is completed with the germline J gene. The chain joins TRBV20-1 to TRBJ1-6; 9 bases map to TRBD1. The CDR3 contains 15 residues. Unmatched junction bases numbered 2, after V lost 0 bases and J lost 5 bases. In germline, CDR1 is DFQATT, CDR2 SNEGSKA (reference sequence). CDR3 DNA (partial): TGCAGTGCTAGAGAGGACAGGGGTGATAATTCACCC. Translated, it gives CSAREDRGDNSP. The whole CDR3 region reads CSAREDRGDNSPLHF.

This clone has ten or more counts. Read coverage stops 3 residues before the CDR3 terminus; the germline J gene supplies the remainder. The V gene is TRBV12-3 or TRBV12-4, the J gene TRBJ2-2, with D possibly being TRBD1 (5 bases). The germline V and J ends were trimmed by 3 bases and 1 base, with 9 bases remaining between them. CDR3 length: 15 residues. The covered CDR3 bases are TGTGCCAGCAGTTTTCGGCAGGGGAACACCGGGGAG. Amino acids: CASSFRQGNTGE. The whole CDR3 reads CASSFRQGNTGELFF.

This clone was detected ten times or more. The CDR3 is CASYSRGHEGDTQYF. Incomplete CDR3 DNA: TGTGCCAGTTACTCCAGGGGTCACGAGGGAGATACG. This chain uses TRBV19 with TRBJ2-3; the D gene is possibly TRBD1 (6 bases). The read stops 3 residues short of the end of the CDR3; the missing end is completed from the germline J gene. Germline V gene lookup returns CDR1 LNHDA and CDR2 SQIVND (reference sequence). V lost 8 bases and J lost 5, with 20 bases in between. CDR3 length: 15 amino acids.

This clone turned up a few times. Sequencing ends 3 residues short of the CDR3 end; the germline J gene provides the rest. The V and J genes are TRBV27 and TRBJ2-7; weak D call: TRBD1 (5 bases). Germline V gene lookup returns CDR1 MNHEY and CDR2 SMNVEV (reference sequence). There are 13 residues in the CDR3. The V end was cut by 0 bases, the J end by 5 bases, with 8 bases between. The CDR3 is CASSLSDSNEQYF. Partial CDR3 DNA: TGTGCCAGCAGTTTATCTGACAGCAACGAG.

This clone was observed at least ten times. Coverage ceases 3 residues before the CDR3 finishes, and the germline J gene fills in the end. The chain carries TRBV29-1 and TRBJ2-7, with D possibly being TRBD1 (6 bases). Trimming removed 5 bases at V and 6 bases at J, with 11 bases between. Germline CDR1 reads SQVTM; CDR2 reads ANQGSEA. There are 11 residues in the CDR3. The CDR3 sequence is CSVWDKGEQYF. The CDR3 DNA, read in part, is TGCAGCGTTTGGGACAAGGGCGAG.

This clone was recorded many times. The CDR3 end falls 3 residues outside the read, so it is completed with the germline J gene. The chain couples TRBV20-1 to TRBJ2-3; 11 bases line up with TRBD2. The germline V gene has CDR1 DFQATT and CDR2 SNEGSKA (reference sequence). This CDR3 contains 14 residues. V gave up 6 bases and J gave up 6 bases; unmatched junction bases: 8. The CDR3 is CSAIPGLAADTQYF. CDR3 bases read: TGCAGTGCGATACCGGGACTAGCGGCGGATACG.

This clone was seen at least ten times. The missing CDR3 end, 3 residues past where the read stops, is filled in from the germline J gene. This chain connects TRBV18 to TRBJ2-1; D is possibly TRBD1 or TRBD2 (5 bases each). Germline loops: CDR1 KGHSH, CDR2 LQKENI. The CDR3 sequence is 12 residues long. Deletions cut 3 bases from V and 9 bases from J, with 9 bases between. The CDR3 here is CASSPRGGEQFF. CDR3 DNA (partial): TGTGCCAGCTCACCGAGGGGTGGTGAG.

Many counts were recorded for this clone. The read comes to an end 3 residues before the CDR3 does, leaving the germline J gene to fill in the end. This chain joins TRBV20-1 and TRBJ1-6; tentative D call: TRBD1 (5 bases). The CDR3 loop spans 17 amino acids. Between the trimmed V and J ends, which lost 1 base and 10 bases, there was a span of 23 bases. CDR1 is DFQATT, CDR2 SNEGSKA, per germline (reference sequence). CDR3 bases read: TGCAGTGCTAGAGCGAACCATATGGGGGGTATGGGGTCACCC. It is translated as CSARANHMGGMGSP. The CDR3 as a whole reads CSARANHMGGMGSPLHF.

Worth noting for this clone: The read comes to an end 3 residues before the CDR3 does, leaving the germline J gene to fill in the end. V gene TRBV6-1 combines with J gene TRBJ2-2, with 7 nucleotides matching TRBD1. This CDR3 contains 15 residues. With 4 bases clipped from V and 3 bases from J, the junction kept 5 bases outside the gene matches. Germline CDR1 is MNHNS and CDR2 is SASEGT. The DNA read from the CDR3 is TGTGCCAGCAGTGTTCGTCAGGGGGACACCGGGGAG. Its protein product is CASSVRQGDTGE. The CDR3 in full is CASSVRQGDTGELFF.

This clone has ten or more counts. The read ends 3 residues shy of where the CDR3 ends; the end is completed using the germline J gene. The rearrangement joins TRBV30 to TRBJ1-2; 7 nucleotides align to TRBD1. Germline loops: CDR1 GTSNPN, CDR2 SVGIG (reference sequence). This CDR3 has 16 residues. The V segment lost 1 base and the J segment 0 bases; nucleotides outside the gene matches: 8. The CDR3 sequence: CAWSAVSGTANYGYTF. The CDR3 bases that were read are TGTGCCTGGAGTGCGGTTTCCGGGACAGCTAACTATGGC.